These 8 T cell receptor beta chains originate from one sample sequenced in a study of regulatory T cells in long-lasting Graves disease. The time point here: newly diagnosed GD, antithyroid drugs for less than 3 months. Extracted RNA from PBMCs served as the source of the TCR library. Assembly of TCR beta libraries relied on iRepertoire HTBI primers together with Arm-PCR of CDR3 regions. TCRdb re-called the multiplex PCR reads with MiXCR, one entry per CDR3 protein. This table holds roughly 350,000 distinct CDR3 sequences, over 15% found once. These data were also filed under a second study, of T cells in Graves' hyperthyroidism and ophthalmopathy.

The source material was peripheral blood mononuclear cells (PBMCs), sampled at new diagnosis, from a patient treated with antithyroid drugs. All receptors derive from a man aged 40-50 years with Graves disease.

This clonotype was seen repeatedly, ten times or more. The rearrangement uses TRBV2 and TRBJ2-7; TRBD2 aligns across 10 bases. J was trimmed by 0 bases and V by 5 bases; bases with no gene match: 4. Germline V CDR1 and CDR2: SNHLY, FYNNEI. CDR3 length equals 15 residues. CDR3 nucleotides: TGTGCCAGCAGTCAACTAGCGGGGAACTCCTACGAGCAGTACTTC. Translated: CASSQLAGNSYEQYF. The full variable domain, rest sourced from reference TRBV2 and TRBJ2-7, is EPEVTQTPSHQVTQMGQEVILRCVPISNHLYFYWYRQILGQKVEFLVSFYNNEISEKSEIFDDQFSVERPDGSNFTLKIRSTKLEDSAMYFCASSQLAGNSYEQYFGPGTRLTVT.

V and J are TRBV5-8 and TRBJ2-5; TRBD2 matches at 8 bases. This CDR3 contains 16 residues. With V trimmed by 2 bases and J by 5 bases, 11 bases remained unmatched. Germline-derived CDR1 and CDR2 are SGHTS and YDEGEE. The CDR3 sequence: CASSFRSLAGRETQYF. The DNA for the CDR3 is TGTGCCAGCAGCTTTAGGTCCCTAGCGGGTCGGGAGACCCAGTACTTC.

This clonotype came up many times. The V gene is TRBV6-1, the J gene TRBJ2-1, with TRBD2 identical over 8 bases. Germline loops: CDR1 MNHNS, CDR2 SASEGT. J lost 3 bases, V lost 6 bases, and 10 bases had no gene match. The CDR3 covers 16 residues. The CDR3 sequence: CASRPGGGRSYNEQFF. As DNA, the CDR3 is TGTGCCAGCAGGCCCGGGGGGGGGCGAAGCTACAATGAGCAGTTCTTC.

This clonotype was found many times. CDR3 in DNA: TGTGCCAGCAGATACCTCGGGACAGGGGCCTACGAGCAGTACTTC. Translation: CASRYLGTGAYEQYF. The chain uses TRBV28 and TRBJ2-7, with 10 bases that match TRBD1. This CDR3 has 15 amino acids. Germline V gene lookup returns CDR1 MDHEN and CDR2 SYDVKM. With 6 bases clipped from V and 2 bases from J, the junction kept 7 bases outside the gene matches.

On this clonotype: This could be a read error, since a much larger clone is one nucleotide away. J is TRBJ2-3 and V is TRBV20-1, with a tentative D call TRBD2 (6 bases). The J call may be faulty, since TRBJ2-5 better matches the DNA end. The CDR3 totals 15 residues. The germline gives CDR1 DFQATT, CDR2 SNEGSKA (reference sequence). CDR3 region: CSARNLLGAGETQYF. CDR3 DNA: TGCAGTGCTAGAAATCTATTGGGCGCGGGGGAGACCCAGTACTTC.

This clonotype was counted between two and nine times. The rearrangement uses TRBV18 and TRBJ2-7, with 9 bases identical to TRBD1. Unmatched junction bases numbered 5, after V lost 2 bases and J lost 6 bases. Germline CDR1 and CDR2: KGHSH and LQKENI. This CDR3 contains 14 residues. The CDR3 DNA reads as TGTGCCAGCTCACCATATGGGACAGGGACCGAGCAGTACTTC. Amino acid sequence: CASSPYGTGTEQYF.

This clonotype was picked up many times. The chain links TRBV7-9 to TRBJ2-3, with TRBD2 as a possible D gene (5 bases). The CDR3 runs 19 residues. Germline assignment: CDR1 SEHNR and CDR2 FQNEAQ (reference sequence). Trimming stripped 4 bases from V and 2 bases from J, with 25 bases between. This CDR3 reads CASSSSQLGSHVFTDTQYF. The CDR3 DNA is TGTGCCAGCAGCTCGTCCCAACTAGGAAGTCATGTGTTCACAGATACGCAGTATTTT. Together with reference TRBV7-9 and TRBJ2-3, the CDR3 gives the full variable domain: DTGVSQNPRHKITKRGQNVTFRCDPISEHNRLYWYRQTLGQGPEFLTYFQNEAQLEKSRLLSDRFSAERPKGSFSTLEIQRTEQGDSAMYLCASSSSQLGSHVFTDTQYFGPGTRLTVL.

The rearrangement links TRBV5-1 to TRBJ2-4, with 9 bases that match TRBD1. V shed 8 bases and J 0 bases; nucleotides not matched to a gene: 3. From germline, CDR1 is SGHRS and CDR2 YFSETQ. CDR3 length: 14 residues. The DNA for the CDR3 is TGCGCCAGTACAGGGGGCGCAGCCAAAAACATTCAGTACTTC. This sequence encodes CASTGGAAKNIQYF.